A single sample is the source of the 2 T cell receptor beta chains below, sequenced in a study of blood T cells in healthy people across ages. With a J-beta primer mix and a sample-barcoded 5' primer, a second PCR ran about 7 to 12 cycles. TCRdb itself ran the 5' RACE reads through MiXCR, one entry per CDR3 protein. The sample shows 1 million or so distinct CDR3 sequences, 20% to 25% of them seen only once. In addition, the sample was reused for a study of T cells of mothers and their children.

The sequenced material came from blood. Receptors were obtained from a girl aged 2 to 9 in good health.

This clonotype came up a few times. The rearrangement joins TRBV28 to TRBJ1-5; 10 bases align to TRBD1. The junction had 8 bases not matched to a gene; V was cut back by 3 bases and J by 3 bases. CDR1 is MDHEN and CDR2 is SYDVKM in the germline V gene. The CDR3 runs 17 residues. This CDR3 is CASSFIRTGGPNQPQHF. CDR3 in DNA: TGTGCCAGCAGTTTTATAAGGACAGGGGGTCCCAATCAGCCCCAGCATTTT.

This clonotype was recorded once. This chain links TRBV7-9 with TRBJ2-5; 7 bases match TRBD2. Germline-derived CDR1 and CDR2 are SEHNR and FQNEAQ (reference sequence). J lost 5 bases, V lost 1 base, and 7 bases had no gene match. This CDR3 comprises 15 residues. The CDR3 DNA reads as TGTGCCAGCAGCTTAGGGGACTACCCAGCGGAGACCCAGTACTTC. Translation: CASSLGDYPAETQYF.